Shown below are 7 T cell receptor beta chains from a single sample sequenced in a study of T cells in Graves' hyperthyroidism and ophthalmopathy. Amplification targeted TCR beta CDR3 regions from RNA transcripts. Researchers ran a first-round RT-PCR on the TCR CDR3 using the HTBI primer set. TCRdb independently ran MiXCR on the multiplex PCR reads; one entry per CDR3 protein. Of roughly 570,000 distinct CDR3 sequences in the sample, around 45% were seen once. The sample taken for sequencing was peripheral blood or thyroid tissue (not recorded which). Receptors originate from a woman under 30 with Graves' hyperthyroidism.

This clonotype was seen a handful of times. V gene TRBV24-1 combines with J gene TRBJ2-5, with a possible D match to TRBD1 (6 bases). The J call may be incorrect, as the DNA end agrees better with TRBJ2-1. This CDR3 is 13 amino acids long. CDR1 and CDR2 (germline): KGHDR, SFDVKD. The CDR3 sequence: CATISDSSGEQFF. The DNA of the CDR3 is TGTGCCACCATCTCGGACAGCTCTGGGGAGCAGTTCTTC.

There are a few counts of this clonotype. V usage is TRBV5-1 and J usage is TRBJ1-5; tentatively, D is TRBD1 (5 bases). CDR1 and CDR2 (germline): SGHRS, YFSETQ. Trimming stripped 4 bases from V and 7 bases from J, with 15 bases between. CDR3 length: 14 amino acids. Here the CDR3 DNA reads TGCGCCAGCAGCCCCGAGGGGCTGGGACAGCCCCAGCATTTT. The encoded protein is CASSPEGLGQPQHF.

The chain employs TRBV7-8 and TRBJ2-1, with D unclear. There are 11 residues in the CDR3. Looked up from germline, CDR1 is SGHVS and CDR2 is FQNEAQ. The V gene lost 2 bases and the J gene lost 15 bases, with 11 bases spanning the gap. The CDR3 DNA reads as TGTGCCAGCAGCTTATATACTCGTTGGTTCTTC. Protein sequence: CASSLYTRWFF.

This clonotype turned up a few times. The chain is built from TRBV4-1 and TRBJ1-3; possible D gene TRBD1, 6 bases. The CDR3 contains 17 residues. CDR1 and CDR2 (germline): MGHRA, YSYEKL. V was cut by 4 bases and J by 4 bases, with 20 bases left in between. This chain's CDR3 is CASSPRPWGLQGNTIYF. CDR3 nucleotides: TGCGCCAGCAGCCCTCGCCCTTGGGGGCTTCAAGGAAACACCATATATTTT.

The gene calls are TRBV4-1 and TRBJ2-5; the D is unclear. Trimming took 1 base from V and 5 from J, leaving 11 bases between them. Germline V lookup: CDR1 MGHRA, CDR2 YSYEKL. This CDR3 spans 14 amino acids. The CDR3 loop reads CASSQGVRSETQYF. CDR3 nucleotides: TGCGCCAGCAGCCAAGGGGTTCGGTCGGAGACCCAGTACTTC.

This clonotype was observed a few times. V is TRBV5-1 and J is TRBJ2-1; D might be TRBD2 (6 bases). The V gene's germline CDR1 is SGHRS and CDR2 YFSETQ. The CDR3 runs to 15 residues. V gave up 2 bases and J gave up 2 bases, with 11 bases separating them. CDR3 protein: CASSFRGGTYNEQFF. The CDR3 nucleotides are TGCGCCAGCAGCTTTCGCGGCGGGACCTACAATGAGCAGTTCTTC.

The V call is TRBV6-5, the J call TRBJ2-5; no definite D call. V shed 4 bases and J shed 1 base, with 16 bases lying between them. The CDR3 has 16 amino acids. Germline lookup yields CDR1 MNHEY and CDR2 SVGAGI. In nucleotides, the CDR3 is TGTGCCAGCAGTTCCCACGGTAGGACGTTCCAAGAGACCCAGTACTTC. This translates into CASSSHGRTFQETQYF.